Listed below are T cell receptor beta chains from one sample, sequenced in a study of primary melanoma T cells and metastatic recurrence. The protocol was immunoSEQ multiplex PCR, while the TCRdb copy is restricted to in-frame clones and leaves out a portion. The data hold about 1,100 clones, with more than 85% observed a single time. The sample taken for sequencing was melanoma tumor tissue. The source of these receptors is a human donor with melanoma. The CDR3 runs from the conserved cysteine through the conserved F or W. Each record gives: D gene, clone size, J gene, V gene, CDR3 DNA, CDR3 protein. D genes are given only for firm matches. Clone size is shown for a subset of rows, as once, few, many or a class of expanded clone.

d_gene: -; abundance: -; j_gene: TRBJ2-4; v_gene: TRBV11-3; CDR3nt: TGTGCCAGCAGCTTATCACTAGCCAAAAACATTCAGTACTTC; CDR3aa: CASSLSLAKNIQYF
d_gene: TRBD2; abundance: -; j_gene: TRBJ2-7; v_gene: TRBV7-4; CDR3nt: TGTGCCAGCAGAATGGGACTAGCGGGAGCCGAGCAGTACTTC; CDR3aa: CASRMGLAGAEQYF
d_gene: TRBD1; abundance: -; j_gene: TRBJ1-2; v_gene: TRBV6-8; CDR3nt: TGTGCCAGCAGTCCGGGGACAGGGGCCTATGGCTACACCTTC; CDR3aa: CASSPGTGAYGYTF
d_gene: TRBD2; abundance: -; j_gene: TRBJ2-7; v_gene: TRBV6-8; CDR3nt: TGTGCCAGCAGTTCGACGGCGGGAGGCTACGAGCAGTACTTC; CDR3aa: CASSSTAGGYEQYF
d_gene: TRBD1; abundance: -; j_gene: TRBJ2-6; v_gene: TRBV6-8; CDR3nt: TGTGCCAGCAGTTACCAGGGGGCGAGCTCTGGGGCCAACGTCCTGACTTTC; CDR3aa: CASSYQGASSGANVLTF
d_gene: -; abundance: once; j_gene: TRBJ2-3; v_gene: TRBV7-2; CDR3nt: TGTGCCAGCAGCTCTACTGTCACAGATACGCAGTATTTT; CDR3aa: CASSSTVTDTQYF
d_gene: TRBD2; abundance: few; j_gene: TRBJ2-1; v_gene: TRBV28; CDR3nt: TGTGCCAGCAGTAACGACGGGGCGGGAGGCCCAGGGTGGGATGAGCAGTTCTTC; CDR3aa: CASSNDGAGGPGWDEQFF
d_gene: TRBD2; abundance: -; j_gene: TRBJ2-5; v_gene: TRBV11-3; CDR3nt: TGTGCCAGCAGCCCAGGTGGCAGCGGGGGGGCCCAGTACTTC; CDR3aa: CASSPGGSGGAQYF
d_gene: -; abundance: few; j_gene: TRBJ1-5; v_gene: TRBV7-1; CDR3nt: TGTGCCAGCAGCTTAAATAGCAATCAGCCCCAGCATTTT; CDR3aa: CASSLNSNQPQHF
d_gene: -; abundance: -; j_gene: TRBJ2-7; v_gene: TRBV6-8; CDR3nt: TGTGCCACTCTGGGACTCCTCTACGAGCAGTACTTC; CDR3aa: CATLGLLYEQYF
d_gene: -; abundance: -; j_gene: TRBJ1-2; v_gene: TRBV19; CDR3nt: TGTGCCAGTAGTATAGGCGGGAGCCCCTATGGCTACACCTTC; CDR3aa: CASSIGGSPYGYTF
d_gene: TRBD1; abundance: -; j_gene: TRBJ1-2; v_gene: TRBV6-8; CDR3nt: TGTGCCAGCAGTCGACAGGGAGGTAAATACGGCTACACCTTC; CDR3aa: CASSRQGGKYGYTF
d_gene: -; abundance: large; j_gene: TRBJ2-7; v_gene: TRBV28; CDR3nt: TGTGCCAGCAGTTTAAATTGGGTAGCGTACCCCTACGAGCAGTACTTC; CDR3aa: CASSLNWVAYPYEQYF
d_gene: -; abundance: -; j_gene: TRBJ2-4; v_gene: TRBV18; CDR3nt: TGTGCCAGCTCCCTCGAGATAGCCAAAAACATTCAGTACTTC; CDR3aa: CASSLEIAKNIQYF
d_gene: -; abundance: -; j_gene: TRBJ1-4; v_gene: TRBV4-1; CDR3nt: TGCGCCAGCAGCCAAGATCGGAGAGGGATGCTGTTTTTT; CDR3aa: CASSQDRRGMLFF
d_gene: -; abundance: -; j_gene: TRBJ1-4; v_gene: TRBV29-1; CDR3nt: TGCAGCGTTGAGTCTGTACCCCATGAAAAACTGTTTTTT; CDR3aa: CSVESVPHEKLFF
d_gene: TRBD1; abundance: -; j_gene: TRBJ1-3; v_gene: TRBV11-3; CDR3nt: TGTGCCAGCAGCTCGGGGACAGGGTTTAGCTCTGGAAACACCATATATTTT; CDR3aa: CASSSGTGFSSGNTIYF
d_gene: -; abundance: -; j_gene: TRBJ2-2; v_gene: TRBV12-5; CDR3nt: TGTGCTAGTGGCTCGAGAGGAATCAACACCGGGGAGCTGTTTTTT; CDR3aa: CASGSRGINTGELFF
d_gene: TRBD1; abundance: -; j_gene: TRBJ1-5; v_gene: TRBV19; CDR3nt: TGTGCCAGTAGCTACAAAACGGGACAGGGGGCGCGAAGCAATCAGCCCCAGCATTTT; CDR3aa: CASSYKTGQGARSNQPQHF
d_gene: -; abundance: -; j_gene: TRBJ2-1; v_gene: TRBV29-1; CDR3nt: TGCAGCGTTGTGGCTCTTCTCGGGGATGAGCAGTTCTTC; CDR3aa: CSVVALLGDEQFF
d_gene: -; abundance: -; j_gene: TRBJ2-1; v_gene: TRBV6-8; CDR3nt: TGTGCCAGCAGTTACGAGGACATTTACAATGAGCAGTTCTTC; CDR3aa: CASSYEDIYNEQFF
d_gene: -; abundance: -; j_gene: TRBJ1-1; v_gene: TRBV25-1; CDR3nt: TGTGTCAGCAAAAGGGGAGGTTCCACTGAAGCTTTCTTT; CDR3aa: CVSKRGGSTEAFF
d_gene: TRBD1; abundance: -; j_gene: TRBJ1-2; v_gene: TRBV6-8; CDR3nt: TGTGCCATCTCCCGGGACAGGGAAGGTGGCTACACCTTC; CDR3aa: CAISRDREGGYTF
d_gene: -; abundance: -; j_gene: TRBJ2-5; v_gene: TRBV18; CDR3nt: TGTGCCAGCTCACGGTCGGTTTTAGAGACCCAGTACTTC; CDR3aa: CASSRSVLETQYF
d_gene: -; abundance: -; j_gene: TRBJ2-7; v_gene: TRBV12-5; CDR3nt: TGTGCTAGTGGGTTTCTCAACGAGCAGTACTTC; CDR3aa: CASGFLNEQYF
d_gene: TRBD1; abundance: -; j_gene: TRBJ1-2; v_gene: TRBV7-1; CDR3nt: TGTGCCAGCAGCCGCCCCGGGACAGGGAACTATGGCTACACCTTC; CDR3aa: CASSRPGTGNYGYTF
d_gene: -; abundance: -; j_gene: TRBJ1-1; v_gene: TRBV11-3; CDR3nt: TGTGCCAGCAGACAGGCCCTTGAGAACACTGAAGCTTTCTTT; CDR3aa: CASRQALENTEAFF
d_gene: TRBD2; abundance: -; j_gene: TRBJ2-7; v_gene: TRBV19; CDR3nt: TGTGCCAGTAGTGCCTCTTTGCGGGGGGGCCACGAGCAGTACTTC; CDR3aa: CASSASLRGGHEQYF
d_gene: TRBD1; abundance: -; j_gene: TRBJ2-5; v_gene: TRBV11-3; CDR3nt: TGTGCCAGCAGCCGATGGGGACAGGGGGCTATCGAGACCCAGTACTTC; CDR3aa: CASSRWGQGAIETQYF
d_gene: -; abundance: -; j_gene: TRBJ2-7; v_gene: TRBV22-1; CDR3nt: TGTGCCAGCAGTAAAAGGGACAGGGCGTACGAGCAGTACTTC; CDR3aa: CASSKRDRAYEQYF
d_gene: -; abundance: -; j_gene: TRBJ1-2; v_gene: TRBV11-3; CDR3nt: TGTGCCAGCAGCTTTCTCGGTGATAGCTATGGCTACACCTTC; CDR3aa: CASSFLGDSYGYTF
d_gene: -; abundance: few; j_gene: TRBJ1-1; v_gene: TRBV6-8; CDR3nt: TGTGCCAGCAGTTACTCGAAAGGGAACACTGAAGCTTTCTTT; CDR3aa: CASSYSKGNTEAFF
d_gene: -; abundance: -; j_gene: TRBJ2-5; v_gene: TRBV12-5; CDR3nt: TGTGCCAGCAAGAAGGAAGAAGAGACCCAGTACTTC; CDR3aa: CASKKEEETQYF
d_gene: TRBD2; abundance: -; j_gene: TRBJ2-7; v_gene: TRBV11-3; CDR3nt: TGTGCCAGCAGCTTAAGCGGGGGGGCATCCTACGAGCAGTACTTC; CDR3aa: CASSLSGGASYEQYF
d_gene: -; abundance: -; j_gene: TRBJ2-2; v_gene: TRBV5-1; CDR3nt: TGCGCCAGCAGCTTGTTAGATGTAAGGTCCGGGGAGCTGTTTTTT; CDR3aa: CASSLLDVRSGELFF
d_gene: -; abundance: -; j_gene: TRBJ1-3; v_gene: TRBV7-6; CDR3nt: TGTGCCAGCAGCTGGAGGGGGGGCCTCTCTGGAAACACCATATATTTT; CDR3aa: CASSWRGGLSGNTIYF
d_gene: -; abundance: -; j_gene: TRBJ2-2; v_gene: TRBV23-1; CDR3nt: TGCGCCAGCAGCCAAGATTGGTCGGCTACTAGGTCGAACACCGGGGAGCTGTTTTTT; CDR3aa: CASSQDWSATRSNTGELFF
d_gene: -; abundance: -; j_gene: TRBJ2-3; v_gene: TRBV29-1; CDR3nt: TGCAGCGGGGAGAGGGGCACAGATACGCAGTATTTT; CDR3aa: CSGERGTDTQYF
d_gene: -; abundance: -; j_gene: TRBJ1-1; v_gene: TRBV9; CDR3nt: TGTGCCAGCAGTGATGGAGGGCAGGGTAGGACTGAAGCTTTCTTT; CDR3aa: CASSDGGQGRTEAFF
d_gene: -; abundance: -; j_gene: TRBJ2-7; v_gene: TRBV6-8; CDR3nt: TGTGCCATCAGCTCGTCTCTAGCGTCGGTATCCTACGAGCAGTACTTC; CDR3aa: CAISSSLASVSYEQYF
d_gene: TRBD1; abundance: -; j_gene: TRBJ1-2; v_gene: TRBV7-6; CDR3nt: TGTGCCAGCAGCCCAGGACAGGGGGCAGTCTATGGCTACACCTTC; CDR3aa: CASSPGQGAVYGYTF
d_gene: -; abundance: -; j_gene: TRBJ1-1; v_gene: TRBV19; CDR3nt: TGTGCCAGTAGTACTTCCTACTTGAACACTGAAGCTTTCTTT; CDR3aa: CASSTSYLNTEAFF
d_gene: -; abundance: few; j_gene: TRBJ1-2; v_gene: TRBV11-3; CDR3nt: TGTGCCAGCAGCTTAGGCCAACGATCACCTAACTATGGCTACACCTTC; CDR3aa: CASSLGQRSPNYGYTF
d_gene: -; abundance: -; j_gene: TRBJ1-1; v_gene: TRBV6-8; CDR3nt: TGTGCCAGCAGGGAGACGAACACTGAAGCTTTCTTT; CDR3aa: CASRETNTEAFF
d_gene: TRBD1; abundance: -; j_gene: TRBJ2-1; v_gene: TRBV5-1; CDR3nt: TGCGCCAGCAGCTTGGGGGACAGGACGGCAAATGAGCAGTTCTTC; CDR3aa: CASSLGDRTANEQFF
d_gene: TRBD2; abundance: -; j_gene: TRBJ2-7; v_gene: TRBV29-1; CDR3nt: TGCAGCGCCGAAGTCGTACGGGAGGGTTCTTCATACGAGCAGTACTTC; CDR3aa: CSAEVVREGSSYEQYF
d_gene: TRBD1; abundance: -; j_gene: TRBJ2-7; v_gene: TRBV6-1; CDR3nt: TGTGCCAGCAGTGAAGAACCGGACAGGGTAATCGAGCAGTACTTC; CDR3aa: CASSEEPDRVIEQYF
d_gene: -; abundance: -; j_gene: TRBJ1-2; v_gene: TRBV11-3; CDR3nt: TGTGCCAGCAGGCCTCCGGGCGTATCGGACTATGGCTACACCTTC; CDR3aa: CASRPPGVSDYGYTF
d_gene: -; abundance: -; j_gene: TRBJ1-1; v_gene: TRBV12-5; CDR3nt: TGTGCTAGTGGTTTGAGTATGAACACTGAAGCTTTCTTT; CDR3aa: CASGLSMNTEAFF
d_gene: -; abundance: -; j_gene: TRBJ2-2; v_gene: TRBV29-1; CDR3nt: TGCAGCGTTGAAGGACCCGGGGGCACCGGGGAGCTGTTTTTT; CDR3aa: CSVEGPGGTGELFF
d_gene: -; abundance: few; j_gene: TRBJ2-1; v_gene: TRBV11-3; CDR3nt: TGTGCCAGCAGCTTGTGGGACCAATACAATGAGCAGTTCTTC; CDR3aa: CASSLWDQYNEQFF
d_gene: -; abundance: -; j_gene: TRBJ2-5; v_gene: TRBV28; CDR3nt: TGTGCCAGCAGTCGGTGGACCCATCAATATAGAGAGACCCAGTACTTC; CDR3aa: CASSRWTHQYRETQYF
d_gene: TRBD1; abundance: once; j_gene: TRBJ2-7; v_gene: TRBV11-3; CDR3nt: TGTGCCAGCAGCTTGGGAGGACAGGGAAGGGAAATCTACGAGCAGTACTTC; CDR3aa: CASSLGGQGREIYEQYF
d_gene: -; abundance: -; j_gene: TRBJ2-2; v_gene: TRBV11-3; CDR3nt: TGTGCCAGCAGCCCCTTGGGGGCCACCGGGGAGCTGTTTTTT; CDR3aa: CASSPLGATGELFF